This T cell receptor beta chain was found in a study of T cell changes during pregnancy in multiple sclerosis. Sequencing was performed with immunoSEQ multiplex PCR; in TCRdb, only in-frame clones are kept and a portion is missing. In the table there are 50,000 to 65,000 clones, 85% to 95% of which are singletons. V lost 3 bases, J lost 2 bases, and 8 bases lay in between. CDR3 length equals 13 residues. Germline CDR1 LGHNA, CDR2 YNFKEQ. Sample: CD8+ T cells from peripheral blood mononuclear cells, taken in the second trimester of pregnancy. The J gene is TRBJ2-7, the V gene TRBV4-2; the D is unclear. The sequence derives from a female donor with multiple sclerosis, enrolled in a pregnancy study. The CDR3 reads CASSHASAYEQYF. CDR3 sequence (DNA): TGTGCCAGCAGCCACGCCTCAGCCTACGAGCAGTACTTC.